The sequence of this T cell receptor beta chain was determined in a study of post-analysis software for immune sequencing data. Germline lookup yields CDR1 MDHEN and CDR2 SYDVKM. V was pared by 6 bases and J by 10 bases, with 19 bases of the junction left unmatched. CDR3 length: 17 residues. Of note for this clonotype: Its antigen is not identified.

Overall study findings and caveats: Controls had lower frequencies than patients of five or six TRBV segments, which included TRBV5-6, TRBV5-1 and TRBV20-1.

Prepared TCR beta cDNA libraries contained unique molecular identifiers. The authors obtained roughly 550,000 cDNA molecules from approximately 1 to 10 million T cells. In TCRdb, the PCR reads were re-called with MiXCR into one record per CDR3 protein. The sample includes a few hundred thousand distinct CDR3 sequences, less than 45% of them seen just once. This receptor was identified in a girl between 10 and 17 years old with multiple sclerosis. V usage is TRBV28 and J usage is TRBJ2-1; 9 bases line up with TRBD2. The sample taken for sequencing was blood. CDR3 nucleotide sequence: TGTGCCAGCAGGACTAGCGGAGGGGCAGGCCATTCCATAGAGCAGTTCTTC. Translated, it gives CASRTSGGAGHSIEQFF.